The entry below gives a single T cell receptor (beta chain) sequence along with its context. Its specificity is unknown. UMIs and sample barcodes were carried by the TCR alpha and TCR beta cDNA libraries that 5'RACE produced using constant-segment primers. TCRdb reprocessed the 5' RACE reads with MiXCR, giving one entry per CDR3 protein. The sample includes roughly 320,000 distinct CDR3 sequences, 25% to 30% of them seen just once. This entry is derived from a study of T-cell memory formation after mild COVID-19. In the study overall: Among the donors, TCR clusters were largely specific to each donor. Overall study findings and caveats: Later expanders leaned CD4+, whereas day 15 to 85 contracting clones were balanced CD4/CD8. CM and EM subsets held most contracting CD4+ clones; EMRA held CD8+ ones.

The sequence derives from an adult woman who had mild COVID-19 (a few samples of this study predate the infection). Cell type and time point are not known. Sequenced: PBMCs or a T cell subset sorted from them (not recorded which).

Written as DNA, the CDR3 is TGTGCCAGCAGCGGGGCCGGGACAGGGTTTAGGGGATACTTC. It is translated as CASSGAGTGFRGYF. The rearrangement uses TRBV5-6 and TRBJ2-7, with TRBD1 matching over 9 bases. The V segment lost 4 bases and the J segment 13 bases; nucleotides outside the gene matches: 15. Germline V CDR1 and CDR2: SGHDT, YYEEEE. The CDR3 is made up of 14 amino acids. Supplemented by reference TRBV5-6 and TRBJ2-7, the full variable domain reads DAGVTQSPTHLIKTRGQQVTLRCSPKSGHDTVSWYQQALGQGPQFIFQYYEEEERQRGNFPDRFSGHQFPNYSSELNVNALLLGDSALYLCASSGAGTGFRGYFGPGTRLTVT.